This T cell receptor (beta chain) was recovered during a study of shared clonotypes between healthy human individuals. Division of CD4+ cells produced a CD45RA+ naive subset and a CD45RA-negative memory subset. V lost 0 bases and J lost 5; bases outside the gene matches: 8. The CDR3 sequence is 16 residues long. Assay execution took place at the deep level. Every subset had its genomic DNA shared out evenly among several immunoSEQ plates. Original processing notes: Filtering was not the same, since immunoSEQ gave junction-only sequences without quality scores. Repertoires were generated with immunoSEQ multiplex PCR, while TCRdb's copy carries only in-frame clones and drops some. D and trimming were read from the DNA, whereas the V and J calls and clone size are those reported in that table. The sample includes under 1,100,000 clones, 70% to 80% of them seen just once.

The sample was memory CD4+ T cells from PBMCs. Subset in this sample: CD45RA-negative fraction. The V call is TRBV23-1, the J call TRBJ1-2; 8 bases are shared with TRBD1. TRBV23-1 is noted as an ORF with a role that remains uncertain. The receptor's source is a man aged 18 to 30 in good health. Some clones in this sample may be carry-over from other donors' samples. The CDR3 sequence: CASSQSVTGGWYGYTF. CDR3 DNA sequence: TGCGCCAGCAGTCAATCTGTAACAGGGGGTTGGTATGGCTACACCTTC.